What follows are 22 T cell receptor beta chains derived from one specimen sequenced in a study of blood T cell repertoires in COVID-19 (dated by TCRdb to 2018 to 2021). Preparation of the library involved the immunoSEQ multiplex PCR assay. The clones in this table, taken by TCRdb from immuneACCESS, are in-frame only. Not every clone is retained; where verified, under half of the shortfall comes from an unresolved V gene, and the cause of the rest is unknown. The sample has about 310,000 clones on record, around nine tenths of them singletons. The top ten constitute approximately 9.8% of the sample. Sequencing was performed on PBMCs or T cells enriched from blood (not recorded which). The receptors were gathered from a woman aged 40 to 50 who had recovered from COVID-19.

V and J are TRBV7-6 and TRBJ2-7, with D unclear. The V and J ends lost 2 bases and 0 bases respectively, with 11 bases between them. CDR1 SGHVS and CDR2 FNYEAQ come from the germline V gene. CDR3 length: 15 residues. The CDR3 DNA follows: TGTGCCAGCAGCTTACTACCCCTTACCTCCTACGAGCAGTACTTC. It yields the protein CASSLLPLTSYEQYF.

This rearrangement joins TRBV6-5 to TRBJ1-6, with D unresolved. V was trimmed by 7 bases and J by 10 bases, leaving 14 bases between them. The CDR3 length is 13 residues. CDR1 and CDR2 from the germline V gene are MNHEY and SVGAGI. As DNA, the CDR3 is TGTGCCAGCAAAAGGAGCTTTGGCTCACCCCTCCACTTT. It yields the protein CASKRSFGSPLHF.

The count of this clone is one. This chain joins TRBV28 and TRBJ2-2; 11 bases map to TRBD1. After removal of 5 bases from V and 4 bases from J, the junction contained 9 bases not matched to a gene. This CDR3 is 17 amino acids long. Germline loops: CDR1 MDHEN, CDR2 SYDVKM. The CDR3 loop reads CASSPPGQGVGTGELFF. CDR3 in DNA: TGTGCCAGCAGTCCTCCGGGACAGGGGGTAGGCACCGGGGAGCTGTTTTTT.

The V gene is TRBV6-4, the J gene TRBJ1-1; 7 bases fit TRBD1. The germline V gene has CDR1 MRHNA and CDR2 SNTAGT. The CDR3 loop spans 13 amino acids. J gave up 6 bases and V 5 bases, and 6 bases lay outside the gene matches. The CDR3 region is CASSPYRGAEAFF. CDR3 bases: TGTGCCAGCAGTCCGTACAGGGGCGCTGAAGCTTTCTTT.

V is TRBV9 and J is TRBJ1-1, with a tentative D call TRBD1 (6 bases). The ends were cut back, 0 bases at V and 8 bases at J, with 14 bases in the middle. The CDR3 totals 14 residues. The germline V gene encodes CDR1 SGDLS and CDR2 YYNGEE. The CDR3 reads CASSVGGTQVEAFF. The CDR3 nucleotides read TGTGCCAGCAGCGTAGGAGGGACACAGGTGGAAGCTTTCTTT.

The gene calls are TRBV15 and TRBJ2-5, with 12 nucleotides matching TRBD2. The germline V gene encodes CDR1 LNHNV and CDR2 YYDKDF (reference sequence). The CDR3 is 16 residues long. Trimming took 0 bases from V and 4 from J; bases not matched to a gene: 3. This chain's CDR3 is CATSREMTSGRETQYF. CDR3 in DNA: TGTGCCACCAGCAGAGAGATGACTAGCGGGAGAGAGACCCAGTACTTC.

The chain has TRBV6-1 and TRBJ2-7; D remains ambiguous. Per germline, CDR1 MNHNS and CDR2 SASEGT. The V end lost 1 base, the J end lost 6 bases, and 19 bases lay between the germline ends. This CDR3 region has 16 residues. CDR3 residues: CASSEVLLLGLCEQYF. The CDR3 nucleotides read TGTGCCAGCAGTGAAGTTTTATTACTTGGTCTATGCGAGCAGTACTTC.

In its sample, this clone was seen once. This chain uses TRBV4-2 with TRBJ2-7; D remains ambiguous. V shed 2 bases and J shed 2 bases, with 7 bases lying between them. The germline V gene encodes CDR1 LGHNA and CDR2 YNFKEQ. The CDR3 consists of 13 residues. The CDR3 loop reads CASSQTLTYEQYF. The CDR3 bases are TGTGCCAGCAGCCAAACTTTAACCTACGAGCAGTACTTC.

This chain links TRBV18 with TRBJ1-6; 9 bases are shared with TRBD1. Germline loops: CDR1 KGHSH, CDR2 LQKENI. Trimming removed 3 bases from V and 12 bases from J; junction bases left unmatched: 3. This CDR3 is built from 13 residues. CDR3: CASSPGQGRPLHF. The CDR3 nucleotides read TGTGCCAGCTCACCGGGACAGGGTAGACCCCTCCACTTT.

The V gene is TRBV7-8, the J gene TRBJ2-5; possible D gene TRBD2, 6 bases. CDR1 SGHVS and CDR2 FQNEAQ come from the germline V gene. V was clipped by 4 bases and J by 2 bases, with 8 bases between them. This CDR3 spans 13 amino acids. In nucleotides, the CDR3 is TGTGCCAGCAGCTCTAGCGTTCAAGAGACCCAGTACTTC. Amino acid sequence: CASSSSVQETQYF.

The gene calls are TRBV7-8 and TRBJ2-3, with a tentative D call TRBD2 (5 bases). This CDR3 is built from 14 residues. The germline V gene encodes CDR1 SGHVS and CDR2 FQNEAQ. Trimming left V 5 bases short and J 2 bases short, with 11 bases between. CDR3 DNA sequence: TGTGCCAGCAGCCGAGACTACACCACAGATACGCAGTATTTT. Its translation is CASSRDYTTDTQYF.

Note on this clone: Other DNA variants within this sample encode the same CDR3. The rearrangement uses TRBV19 and TRBJ1-1; TRBD1 matches at 8 bases. The V segment lost 6 bases and the J segment 0 bases; nucleotides outside the gene matches: 3. CDR1 and CDR2 from the germline V gene are LNHDA and SQIVND (reference sequence). This CDR3 is built from 14 residues. CDR3 nucleotide sequence: TGTGCCAGTAGCAGGACAGGGTTGAACACTGAAGCTTTCTTT. It translates to CASSRTGLNTEAFF.

This clone was counted a single time. The chain uses TRBV5-4 and TRBJ1-1; no firm D call. The germline V gene has CDR1 SGHNT and CDR2 YYREEE (reference sequence). V lost 6 bases and J 5 bases, leaving 17 bases between the germline ends. The CDR3 is made up of 14 amino acids. CDR3 sequence reads: CASMGHPDYTEAFF. In nucleotides, the CDR3 is TGTGCCAGCATGGGCCACCCGGACTATACTGAAGCTTTCTTT.

A single count supports this clone. The V gene is TRBV28, the J gene TRBJ2-7; maybe TRBD2 (5 bases). Looked up from germline, CDR1 is MDHEN and CDR2 is SYDVKM. V gave up 6 bases and J gave up 5 bases, with 11 bases separating them. The CDR3 has 12 residues. CDR3 amino acids: CASSPRVHEQYF. Here the CDR3 DNA reads TGTGCCAGCAGCCCGAGGGTCCACGAGCAGTACTTC.

The J gene is TRBJ1-5, the V gene TRBV7-2; D call uncertain. The CDR3 covers 15 residues. In germline, CDR1 is SGHTA, CDR2 FQGNSA. Trimming took off 7 bases at V and 2 bases at J, with 15 bases between the two ends. CDR3 amino acids: CASNIRRGGNQPQHF. The CDR3 region has the DNA TGTGCCAGCAATATCCGGCGGGGAGGCAATCAGCCCCAGCATTTT.

The chain joins TRBV30 to TRBJ2-3; no definite D call. CDR3 length equals 13 residues. The germline V and J ends were trimmed by 2 bases and 6 bases, with 12 bases remaining between them. The germline CDR1 and CDR2 sequences are GTSNPN and SVGIG (reference sequence). CDR3 coding DNA: TGTGCCTGGAGTCGGGTCCGTCCGGATACGCAGTATTTT. It specifies CAWSRVRPDTQYF.

V gene TRBV5-4 combines with J gene TRBJ2-5; 8 bases fit TRBD2. This CDR3 has 13 amino acids. J gave up 4 bases and V 3 bases, and 2 bases lay outside the gene matches. The germline CDR1 and CDR2 sequences are SGHNT and YYREEE (reference sequence). The CDR3 region is CASSSRGGETQYF. CDR3 nucleotides: TGTGCCAGCAGCTCCCGGGGGGGAGAGACCCAGTACTTC.

The CDR3 spells CASSLMGQGDTEAFF. In DNA form, the CDR3 reads TGTGCCAGCAGCTTAATGGGACAGGGGGACACTGAAGCTTTCTTT. V and J are TRBV7-6 and TRBJ1-1; 11 bases agree with TRBD1. This CDR3 is built from 15 residues. Germline trimming cut 2 bases from V and 3 bases from J; bases unmatched to any gene: 2. CDR1 is SGHVS, CDR2 FNYEAQ, per germline.

This clone was detected only once. The gene calls are TRBV5-1 and TRBJ1-4, with TRBD1 identical over 8 bases. Germline V gene data show CDR1 as SGHRS and CDR2 as YFSETQ. This CDR3 is 15 amino acids long. V lost 4 bases to trimming and J lost 3 bases; unmatched junction nucleotides: 5. The CDR3 DNA reads as TGCGCCAGCAGCCCGGGACAGGCTTCTAATGAAAAACTGTTTTTT. Translation gives CASSPGQASNEKLFF.

This chain links TRBV15 with TRBJ2-5; 7 bases match TRBD2. The CDR3 runs 15 residues. Looked up from germline, CDR1 is LNHNV and CDR2 is YYDKDF (reference sequence). Trimming took 2 bases from V and 1 from J; bases not matched to a gene: 4. The CDR3 region is CATSRYGEGQETQYF. The CDR3 bases are TGTGCCACCAGCAGATACGGGGAGGGCCAAGAGACCCAGTACTTC.

The genes are TRBV5-1 and TRBJ2-1, with D perhaps matching TRBD2 (6 bases). In germline, CDR1 is SGHRS, CDR2 YFSETQ. This CDR3 spans 13 amino acids. V lost 5 bases to trimming and J lost 0 bases, with 6 bases between them. The DNA for the CDR3 is TGCGCCAGCAGGGGGGGCTCCTACAATGAGCAGTTCTTC. Translation gives CASRGGSYNEQFF.

V and J are TRBV19 and TRBJ2-7, with 7 bases that match TRBD2. CDR1 is LNHDA, CDR2 SQIVND, per germline (reference sequence). V was clipped by 9 bases and J by 0 bases; unmatched bases: 8. The CDR3 spans 14 residues. The CDR3 DNA is TGTGCCAGCAGTTCTAGCGGTAGCTCCTACGAGCAGTACTTC. Its translation is CASSSSGSSYEQYF. Combining the CDR3 with reference TRBV19 and TRBJ2-7 gives the whole variable domain DGGITQSPKYLFRKEGQNVTLSCEQNLNHDAMYWYRQDPGQGLRLIYYSQIVNDFQKGDIAEGYSVSREKKESFPLTVTSAQKNPTAFYLCASSSSGSSYEQYFGPGTRLTVT.